Following are 27 T cell receptor beta chains from one sample sequenced in a study of blood T cell repertoires in COVID-19 (TCRdb year 2020). To prepare the library, the immunoSEQ multiplex PCR assay was applied. Here the immuneACCESS table is served through TCRdb, limited to in-frame sequences with V and J called. Missing clones are a known gap in these copies; in checked studies unresolved V genes cover under half, and the rest lacks a known reason. Counted in this sample were 100,000 to 150,000 clones; about four fifths of them appeared once. Clones ranked in the top ten supply roughly 10% of the sample. The sequencing input was peripheral blood. The receptors were sampled from a man between 40 and 49 years old with active or convalescent COVID-19.

The CDR3 DNA reads as TGTGCCAGCAGCGTAGACGGACAGGGGGATACTGAAGCTTTCTTT. Protein sequence: CASSVDGQGDTEAFF. The rearrangement joins TRBV9 to TRBJ1-1, with 10 bases matching TRBD1. The V gene end was trimmed by 0 bases and the J gene end by 5 bases; junction bases not matched to a gene: 4. CDR1 and CDR2 (germline): SGDLS, YYNGEE. The CDR3 contains 15 residues.

This CDR3 is CASSSAWGVVEQFF. CDR3 bases: TGTGCCAGCAGCTCTGCGTGGGGGGTTGTTGAGCAGTTCTTC. The J gene is TRBJ2-1, the V gene TRBV7-6, with a possible D match to TRBD2 (6 bases). Trimming stripped 4 bases from V and 9 bases from J, with 16 bases between. This CDR3 region has 14 residues. Looked up from germline, CDR1 is SGHVS and CDR2 is FNYEAQ. Using reference TRBV7-6 and TRBJ2-1 for the parts outside the CDR3, the full variable domain is GAGVSQSPRYKVTKRGQDVALRCDPISGHVSLYWYRQALGQGPEFLTYFNYEAQQDKSGLPNDRFSAERPEGSISTLTIQRTEQRDSAMYRCASSSAWGVVEQFFGPGTRLTVL.

V is TRBV14 and J is TRBJ1-6, with 7 bases matching TRBD1. The junction had 2 bases not matched to a gene; V was cut back by 4 bases and J by 5 bases. This CDR3 has 14 amino acids. In germline, CDR1 is SGHDN, CDR2 FVKESK. CDR3 in amino acids: CASSLGQNNSPLHF. The CDR3 DNA reads as TGTGCCAGCAGCCTGGGACAGAATAATTCACCCCTCCACTTT. Using reference TRBV14 and TRBJ1-6 for the parts outside the CDR3, the full variable domain is EAGVTQFPSHSVIEKGQTVTLRCDPISGHDNLYWYRRVMGKEIKFLLHFVKESKQDESGMPNNRFLAERTGGTYSTLKVQPAELEDSGVYFCASSLGQNNSPLHFGNGTRLTVT.

The rearrangement joins TRBV12-5 to TRBJ2-1, with 9 bases lining up with TRBD1. With V trimmed by 6 bases and J by 4 bases, 10 bases remained unmatched. The CDR3 runs 16 residues. The V gene's germline CDR1 is LGHNT and CDR2 FRNRAP. CDR3 nucleotide sequence: TGTGCTAGTGGCTGGGGAGACAGGGGGGTTTACAATGAGCAGTTCTTC. The encoded protein is CASGWGDRGVYNEQFF. Combining the CDR3 with reference TRBV12-5 and TRBJ2-1 gives the whole variable domain DARVTQTPRHKVTEMGQEVTMRCQPILGHNTVFWYRQTMMQGLELLAYFRNRAPLDDSGMPKDRFSAEMPDATLATLKIQPSEPRDSAVYFCASGWGDRGVYNEQFFGPGTRLTVL.

Sample share makes this clone large. The V and J genes are TRBV19 and TRBJ1-5; no reliable D call. The CDR3 loop spans 14 amino acids. Germline CDR1 LNHDA, CDR2 SQIVND (reference sequence). Trimming cost V 5 bases and J 0 bases, with 8 bases left between them. The CDR3 DNA follows: TGTGCCAGTAGTCCCTACGTTAGCAATCAGCCCCAGCATTTT. Encoded protein: CASSPYVSNQPQHF.

V is TRBV27 and J is TRBJ1-5; the match to TRBD1 covers 9 bases. CDR1 and CDR2 from the germline V gene are MNHEY and SMNVEV (reference sequence). V lost 8 bases to trimming and J lost 4 bases; unmatched junction nucleotides: 6. The CDR3 extends over 14 amino acids. The CDR3 nucleotides read TGTGCCAGCGCAGGTGGGACAGGGAATCAGCCCCAGCATTTT. Its protein is CASAGGTGNQPQHF.

The J gene is TRBJ1-1, the V gene TRBV5-6; 8 bases align to TRBD1. Per the germline V gene, CDR1 is SGHDT and CDR2 is YYEEEE. V was pared by 4 bases and J by 4 bases, with 3 bases of the junction left unmatched. This CDR3 has 13 amino acids. CDR3 loop: CASSPGQGTEAFF. The CDR3 region has the DNA TGTGCCAGCAGCCCTGGACAGGGCACTGAAGCTTTCTTT.

V usage is TRBV6-2 or TRBV6-3 and J usage is TRBJ1-5; D may be TRBD1 (6 bases). V lost 2 bases to trimming and J lost 2 bases, with 13 bases between them. Looked up from germline, CDR1 is MNHEY and CDR2 is SVGEGT. The length of the CDR3 is 16 residues. CDR3: CASSYRTGIGNQPQHF. Here the CDR3 DNA reads TGTGCCAGCAGTTACCGCACAGGGATCGGCAATCAGCCCCAGCATTTT.

V and J are TRBV12-5 and TRBJ2-1; D not resolved. V was clipped by 1 base and J by 15 bases, with 13 bases between them. The length of the CDR3 is 12 residues. Germline CDR1 is LGHNT and CDR2 is FRNRAP. The CDR3 spells CASGLGNAGLFF. The CDR3 nucleotides read TGTGCTAGTGGTTTGGGGAATGCAGGTTTGTTCTTC.

This clone appeared a single time. The genes are TRBV5-1 and TRBJ2-1, with unresolved D. Trimming took 4 bases from V and 7 from J, leaving 15 bases between them. The CDR3 spans 14 residues. CDR1 is SGHRS and CDR2 is YFSETQ in the germline V gene. In DNA, the CDR3 is TGCGCCAGCAGCCAGCCGGAACGAGGAAATGAGCAGTTCTTC. Protein product: CASSQPERGNEQFF. Combining the CDR3 with reference TRBV5-1 and TRBJ2-1 gives the whole variable domain KAGVTQTPRYLIKTRGQQVTLSCSPISGHRSVSWYQQTPGQGLQFLFEYFSETQRNKGNFPGRFSGRQFSNSRSEMNVSTLELGDSALYLCASSQPERGNEQFFGPGTRLTVL.

The CDR3, as DNA: TGTGCCAGCAGCCCTGATTCGAGCTATGGCTACACCTTC. Protein: CASSPDSSYGYTF. The V and J genes are TRBV7-9 and TRBJ1-2, with unresolved D. V shed 5 bases and J shed 4 bases, with 11 bases lying between them. CDR3 length: 13 residues. Germline V gives CDR1 SEHNR, CDR2 FQNEAQ (reference sequence).

The chain is built from TRBV5-4 and TRBJ2-3; D ambiguous. The CDR3 loop spans 15 amino acids. The V gene's germline CDR1 is SGHNT and CDR2 YYREEE (reference sequence). The ends were cut back, 1 base at V and 1 base at J, with 10 bases in the middle. DNA of the CDR3: TGTGCCAGCAGCTTGATTACAGCTGGCACAGATACGCAGTATTTT. This translates into CASSLITAGTDTQYF.

The chain links TRBV19 to TRBJ2-1; TRBD2 aligns across 9 bases. V was clipped by 3 bases and J by 2 bases; unmatched bases: 2. The CDR3 has 15 residues. Germline lookup yields CDR1 LNHDA and CDR2 SQIVND (reference sequence). The CDR3 bases are TGTGCCAGTAGTATTCTAGCGGGGACCTACAATGAGCAGTTCTTC. Protein: CASSILAGTYNEQFF.

Only a few counts were recorded for this clone. This sequence joins TRBV7-6 and TRBJ1-5, with D perhaps TRBD1 (5 bases). Germline V gene sequence: CDR1 SGHVS, CDR2 FNYEAQ. The CDR3 totals 15 residues. V was pared by 5 bases and J by 1 base, with 12 bases between. The CDR3 sequence: CASSPRAGSNQPQHF. The CDR3 coding sequence is TGTGCCAGCAGCCCCAGGGCAGGGAGCAATCAGCCCCAGCATTTT. Full variable domain (remainder filled in from reference TRBV7-6 and TRBJ1-5): GAGVSQSPRYKVTKRGQDVALRCDPISGHVSLYWYRQALGQGPEFLTYFNYEAQQDKSGLPNDRFSAERPEGSISTLTIQRTEQRDSAMYRCASSPRAGSNQPQHFGDGTRLSIL.

This clone occurred a few times. This chain joins TRBV5-1 and TRBJ2-3, with 10 bases identical to TRBD2. The CDR3 is made up of 16 amino acids. The V segment lost 0 bases and the J segment 3 bases; nucleotides outside the gene matches: 4. Germline V CDR1 and CDR2: SGHRS, YFSETQ. CDR3 sequence reads: CASSLVASGGTDTQYF. CDR3 nucleotides: TGCGCCAGCAGCTTGGTAGCTAGCGGGGGTACAGATACGCAGTATTTT.

This rearrangement joins TRBV30 to TRBJ1-6; D is ambiguous. The CDR3 has 16 amino acids. Germline-derived CDR1 and CDR2 are GTSNPN and SVGIG (reference sequence). Deletions cut 0 bases from V and 5 bases from J, with 14 bases between. The CDR3 sequence: CAWSVLGRRDNSPLHF. DNA for the CDR3: TGTGCCTGGAGTGTCTTGGGCAGAAGAGATAATTCACCCCTCCACTTT.

This clone was picked up one time. The chain employs TRBV5-5 and TRBJ2-7; 7 positions match TRBD1. This CDR3 is 14 amino acids long. The V gene end was trimmed by 1 base and the J gene end by 2 bases; junction bases not matched to a gene: 3. Germline V lookup: CDR1 SGHKS, CDR2 YYEKEE (reference sequence). CDR3 residues: CASSLWGTAYEQYF. The CDR3 DNA follows: TGTGCCAGCAGCTTGTGGGGGACAGCCTACGAGCAGTACTTC.

The chain uses TRBV10-3 and TRBJ1-2, with D possibly matching TRBD1 (6 bases). Looked up from germline, CDR1 is ENHRY and CDR2 is SYGVKD. The CDR3 consists of 13 residues. Trimming cost V 3 bases and J 4 bases, with 9 bases left between them. CDR3 sequence (DNA): TGTGCCATCAGTGATCAGGGGTTCTATGGCTACACCTTC. The encoded protein is CAISDQGFYGYTF.

This chain uses TRBV6-5 with TRBJ2-2, with 7 bases matching TRBD1. The CDR3 has 15 amino acids. V dropped 10 bases and J dropped 3; count of bases not matched to a gene: 11. CDR1 and CDR2 (germline): MNHEY, SVGAGI. CDR3 amino acids: CAITPVDRDTGELFF. DNA for the CDR3: TGTGCCATAACGCCAGTTGACAGGGACACCGGGGAGCTGTTTTTT.

The gene calls are TRBV6-5 and TRBJ1-2; no reliable D call. Looked up from germline, CDR1 is MNHEY and CDR2 is SVGAGI. This CDR3 contains 14 residues. Trimming shortened V by 8 bases and J by 4 bases, and 17 bases separated the two germline ends. This chain's CDR3 is CASFNPSGSYGYTF. The DNA of the CDR3 is TGTGCCAGCTTTAACCCGTCGGGGAGCTATGGCTACACCTTC.

V gene TRBV5-1 combines with J gene TRBJ2-3, with 8 bases matching TRBD2. V trimming: 5 bases; J trimming: 2 bases; junction bases outside the gene matches: 7. The CDR3 runs to 15 residues. Germline CDR1 is SGHRS and CDR2 is YFSETQ. For the CDR3, the DNA is TGCGCCAGCAGTAGGAGCGGGGGTAACACAGATACGCAGTATTTT. Protein: CASSRSGGNTDTQYF.

The chain uses TRBV19 and TRBJ1-2; D unclear. The CDR3 length is 14 residues. The germline gives CDR1 LNHDA, CDR2 SQIVND (reference sequence). Trimming cost V 9 bases and J 8 bases, with 22 bases left between them. The CDR3 DNA follows: TGTGCCAGCGGGCCCTCGGGAGTTAGGTCCGGCTACACCTTC. It yields the protein CASGPSGVRSGYTF.

The chain employs TRBV19 and TRBJ2-7; D call uncertain. The germline V and J ends were trimmed by 4 bases and 2 bases, with 9 bases remaining between them. Germline CDR1 LNHDA, CDR2 SQIVND (reference sequence). This CDR3 spans 13 amino acids. CDR3 nucleotides: TGTGCCAGTAGTACACCGCGCACCTACGAGCAGTACTTC. Translation: CASSTPRTYEQYF.

The chain combines TRBV6-5 with TRBJ1-6; no definite D call. CDR3 size: 14 residues. Germline values: CDR1 MNHEY, CDR2 SVGAGI. Trimming pared 5 bases from V and 9 bases from J, leaving 14 bases between. CDR3 residues: CASSLGVKGSPLHF. CDR3 in DNA: TGTGCCAGCAGTCTCGGGGTTAAGGGTTCACCCCTCCACTTT.

The V call is TRBV4-2, the J call TRBJ2-3; 8 bases align to TRBD2. V lost 4 bases, J lost 6 bases, and 9 bases stayed unmatched. This CDR3 has 15 amino acids. Germline CDR1 reads LGHNA; CDR2 reads YNFKEQ. DNA for the CDR3: TGTGCCAGCAGCCCCGGGACTAGGGATTCTGATACGCAGTATTTT. Translated, it gives CASSPGTRDSDTQYF.

The chain couples TRBV6-5 to TRBJ1-1; TRBD1 is a possible D gene (6 bases). V dropped 3 bases and J dropped 7 bases, with 12 bases sitting between them. The germline gives CDR1 MNHEY, CDR2 SVGAGI. This CDR3 comprises 13 residues. The CDR3 loop reads CASSYDVRGEAFF. The CDR3 bases are TGTGCCAGCAGTTATGATGTCAGGGGTGAAGCTTTCTTT.

V is TRBV4-3 and J is TRBJ1-5; D ambiguous. The germline V gene encodes CDR1 LGHNA and CDR2 YSLEER. CDR3 length equals 14 residues. V gave up 0 bases and J gave up 7 bases, with 10 bases separating them. CDR3 sequence: CASSQEEFGQPQHF. The DNA for the CDR3 is TGCGCCAGCAGCCAAGAGGAGTTTGGCCAGCCCCAGCATTTT.